This T cell receptor beta chain was identified during a study of shared clonotypes between healthy human individuals. Positive CCR7 selection of CD45RO-negative cells yielded the naive CD8 cells, and terminally differentiated effector memory CD45RA+ cells were excluded. The donor population consisted of healthy HIV-negative adults with no recent acute infections or vaccinations. This CDR3 spans 14 amino acids. The germline V and J ends were trimmed by 7 bases and 0 bases, with 10 bases remaining between them. Germline assignment: CDR1 MNHEY and CDR2 SVGAGI. Generated by immunoSEQ multiplex PCR, the TCRdb table keeps only in-frame clones and is missing some. Altogether about 2,200,000 clones are present, 93% being singletons, with the ten largest covering more than 1.5%.

The chain carries TRBV6-5 and TRBJ1-5; D remains unclear. This TCR was sampled from a man younger than 35 in good health. Some clones in this sample may be carry-over from other donors' samples. Input material: naive CD8+ T cells from PBMCs. CDR3 nucleotide sequence: TGTGCCAGCAATGCAGTTTATAGCAATCAGCCCCAGCATTTT. Translated, it gives CASNAVYSNQPQHF.